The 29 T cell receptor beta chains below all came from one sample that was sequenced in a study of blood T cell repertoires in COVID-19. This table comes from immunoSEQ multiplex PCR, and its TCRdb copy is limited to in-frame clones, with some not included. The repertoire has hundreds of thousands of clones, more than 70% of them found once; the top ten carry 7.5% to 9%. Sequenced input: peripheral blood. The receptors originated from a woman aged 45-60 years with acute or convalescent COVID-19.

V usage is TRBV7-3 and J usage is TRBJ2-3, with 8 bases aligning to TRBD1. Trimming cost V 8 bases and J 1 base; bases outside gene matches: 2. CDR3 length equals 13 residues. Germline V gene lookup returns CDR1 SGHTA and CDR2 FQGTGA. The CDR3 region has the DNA TGTGCCAGCTCCAGGGGGCGCACAGATACGCAGTATTTT. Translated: CASSRGRTDTQYF.

CDR3 residues: CASSLPVGLASTDTQYF. The CDR3 bases are TGCGCCAGCAGCTTGCCCGTGGGACTAGCGAGCACAGATACGCAGTATTTT. The chain recombines TRBV5-1 with TRBJ2-3, with 10 positions matching TRBD2. This CDR3 is built from 17 residues. Germline CDR1 reads SGHRS; CDR2 reads YFSETQ. Unmatched junction bases numbered 5, after V lost 1 base and J lost 0 bases. Drawing the rest from reference TRBV5-1 and TRBJ2-3, the complete variable domain is KAGVTQTPRYLIKTRGQQVTLSCSPISGHRSVSWYQQTPGQGLQFLFEYFSETQRNKGNFPGRFSGRQFSNSRSEMNVSTLELGDSALYLCASSLPVGLASTDTQYFGPGTRLTVL.

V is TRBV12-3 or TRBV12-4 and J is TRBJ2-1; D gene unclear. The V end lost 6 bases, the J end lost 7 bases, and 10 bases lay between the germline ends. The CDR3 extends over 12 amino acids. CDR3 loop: CASRHQRNEQFF. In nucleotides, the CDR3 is TGTGCCAGCAGGCATCAGAGGAATGAGCAGTTCTTC.

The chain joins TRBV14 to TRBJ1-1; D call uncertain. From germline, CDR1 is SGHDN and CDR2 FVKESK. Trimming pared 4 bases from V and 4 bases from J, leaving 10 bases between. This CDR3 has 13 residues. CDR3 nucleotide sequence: TGTGCCAGCAGCCTAACTTCGGGCACTGAAGCTTTCTTT. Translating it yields CASSLTSGTEAFF. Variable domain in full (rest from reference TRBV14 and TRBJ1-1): EAGVTQFPSHSVIEKGQTVTLRCDPISGHDNLYWYRRVMGKEIKFLLHFVKESKQDESGMPNNRFLAERTGGTYSTLKVQPAELEDSGVYFCASSLTSGTEAFFGQGTRLTVV.

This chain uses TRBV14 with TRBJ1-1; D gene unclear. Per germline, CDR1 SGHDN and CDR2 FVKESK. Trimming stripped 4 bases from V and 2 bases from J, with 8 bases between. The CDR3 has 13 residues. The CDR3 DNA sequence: TGTGCCAGCAGCCTTACATTTAACACTGAAGCTTTCTTT. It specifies CASSLTFNTEAFF.

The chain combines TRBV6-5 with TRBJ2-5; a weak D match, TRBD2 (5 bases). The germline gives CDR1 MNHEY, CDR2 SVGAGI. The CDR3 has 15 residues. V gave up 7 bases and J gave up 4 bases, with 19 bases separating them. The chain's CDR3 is CASTPLSGSGETQYF. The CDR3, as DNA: TGTGCCAGCACGCCCCTAAGCGGCTCCGGAGAGACCCAGTACTTC.

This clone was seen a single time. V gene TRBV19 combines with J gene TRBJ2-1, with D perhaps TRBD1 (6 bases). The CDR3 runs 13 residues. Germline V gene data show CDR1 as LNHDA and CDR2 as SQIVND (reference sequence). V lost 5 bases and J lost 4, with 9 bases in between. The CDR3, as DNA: TGTGCCAGTAGTTGGGGACAATACAATGAGCAGTTCTTC. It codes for CASSWGQYNEQFF.

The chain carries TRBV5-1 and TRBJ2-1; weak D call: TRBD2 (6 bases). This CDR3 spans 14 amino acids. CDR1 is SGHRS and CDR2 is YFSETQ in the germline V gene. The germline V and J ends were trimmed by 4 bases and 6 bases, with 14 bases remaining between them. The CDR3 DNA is TGCGCCAGCAGCAAGGGACTTCCCATCAATGAGCAGTTCTTC. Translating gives CASSKGLPINEQFF.

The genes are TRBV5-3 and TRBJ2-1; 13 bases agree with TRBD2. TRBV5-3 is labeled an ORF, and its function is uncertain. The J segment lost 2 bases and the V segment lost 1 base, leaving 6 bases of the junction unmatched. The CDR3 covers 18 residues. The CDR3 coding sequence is TGTGCCAGAAGCTTGAAGGTGACTAGCGGGAGGCCCTACAATGAGCAGTTCTTC. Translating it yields CARSLKVTSGRPYNEQFF.

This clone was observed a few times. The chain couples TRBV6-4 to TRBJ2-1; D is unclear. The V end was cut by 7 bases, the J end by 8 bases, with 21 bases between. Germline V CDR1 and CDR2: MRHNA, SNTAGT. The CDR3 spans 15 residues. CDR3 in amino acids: CASIAPGIAPDEQFF. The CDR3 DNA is TGTGCCAGCATCGCCCCTGGCATTGCCCCCGATGAGCAGTTCTTC.

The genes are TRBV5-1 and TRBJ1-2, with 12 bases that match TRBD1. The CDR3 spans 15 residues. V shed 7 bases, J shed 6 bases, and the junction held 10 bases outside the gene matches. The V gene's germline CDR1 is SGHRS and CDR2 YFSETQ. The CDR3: CASRDRGRGNDGYTF. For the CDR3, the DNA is TGCGCCAGCCGGGACAGGGGGCGAGGGAATGATGGCTACACCTTC.

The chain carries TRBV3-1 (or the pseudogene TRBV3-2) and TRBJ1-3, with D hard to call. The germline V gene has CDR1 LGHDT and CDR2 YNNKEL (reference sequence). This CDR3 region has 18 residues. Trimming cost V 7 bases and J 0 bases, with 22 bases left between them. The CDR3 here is CASTPPRPSVYSGNTIYF. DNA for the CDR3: TGTGCCAGCACCCCTCCCAGGCCGTCAGTGTACTCTGGAAACACCATATATTTT.

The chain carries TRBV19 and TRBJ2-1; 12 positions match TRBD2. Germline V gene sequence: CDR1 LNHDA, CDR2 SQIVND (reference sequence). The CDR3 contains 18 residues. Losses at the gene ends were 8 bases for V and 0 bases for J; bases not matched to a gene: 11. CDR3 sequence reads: CASGLLAGGYRSYNEQFF. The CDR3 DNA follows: TGTGCCAGTGGTTTACTAGCGGGAGGTTATCGCTCCTACAATGAGCAGTTCTTC.

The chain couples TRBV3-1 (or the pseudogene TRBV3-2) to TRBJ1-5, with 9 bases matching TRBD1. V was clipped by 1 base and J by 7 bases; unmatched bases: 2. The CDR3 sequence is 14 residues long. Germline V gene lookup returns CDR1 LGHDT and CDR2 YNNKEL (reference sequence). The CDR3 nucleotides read TGTGCCAGCAGCCAAGGACAGGGGGAGCAGCCCCAGCATTTT. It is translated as CASSQGQGEQPQHF.

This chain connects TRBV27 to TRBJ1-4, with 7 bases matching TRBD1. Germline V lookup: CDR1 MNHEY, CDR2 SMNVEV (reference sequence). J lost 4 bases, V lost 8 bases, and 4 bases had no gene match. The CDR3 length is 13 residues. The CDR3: CASRDSLNEKLFF. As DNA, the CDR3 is TGTGCCAGCCGGGACAGCCTTAATGAAAAACTGTTTTTT.

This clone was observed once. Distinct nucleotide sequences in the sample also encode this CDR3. The CDR3 nucleotides are TGTGCCAGCAGCGTAGGAGGCCTCAATGAGCAGTTCTTC. This codes for CASSVGGLNEQFF. The chain uses TRBV9 and TRBJ2-1; D uncertain. In germline, CDR1 is SGDLS, CDR2 YYNGEE. Trimming removed 0 bases from V and 6 bases from J, with 7 bases in between. This CDR3 comprises 13 residues.

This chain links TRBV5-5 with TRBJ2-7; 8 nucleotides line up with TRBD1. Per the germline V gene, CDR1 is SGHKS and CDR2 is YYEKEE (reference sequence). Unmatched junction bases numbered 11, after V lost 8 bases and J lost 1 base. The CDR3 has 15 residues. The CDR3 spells CARTKVRDRSYEQYF. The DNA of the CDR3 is TGTGCCAGGACAAAAGTCCGGGACAGGTCCTACGAGCAGTACTTC.

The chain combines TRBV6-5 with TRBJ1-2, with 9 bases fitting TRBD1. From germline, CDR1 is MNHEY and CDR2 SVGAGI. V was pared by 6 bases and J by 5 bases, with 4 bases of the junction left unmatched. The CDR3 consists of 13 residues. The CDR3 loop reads CASSTGTGYGYTF. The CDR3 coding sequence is TGTGCCAGCAGCACCGGGACAGGGTATGGCTACACCTTC.

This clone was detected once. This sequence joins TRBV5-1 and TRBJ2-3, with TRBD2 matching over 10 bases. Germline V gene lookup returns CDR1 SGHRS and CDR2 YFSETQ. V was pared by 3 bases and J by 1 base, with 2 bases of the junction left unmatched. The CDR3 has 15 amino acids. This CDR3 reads CASSYGLAGTDTQYF. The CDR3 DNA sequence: TGCGCCAGCAGCTACGGACTAGCGGGCACAGATACGCAGTATTTT.

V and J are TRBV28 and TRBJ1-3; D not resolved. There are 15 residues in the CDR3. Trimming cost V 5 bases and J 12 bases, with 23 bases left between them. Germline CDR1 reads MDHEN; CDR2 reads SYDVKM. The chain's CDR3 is CASSAGPALRRGIYF. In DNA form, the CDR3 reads TGTGCCAGCAGTGCCGGGCCTGCCTTGCGACGGGGCATATATTTT.

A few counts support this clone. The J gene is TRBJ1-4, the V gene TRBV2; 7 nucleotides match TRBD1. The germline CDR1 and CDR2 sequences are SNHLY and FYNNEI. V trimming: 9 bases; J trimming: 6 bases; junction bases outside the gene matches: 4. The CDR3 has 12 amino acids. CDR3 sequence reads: CARQGNDEKLFF. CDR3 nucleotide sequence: TGTGCCAGACAGGGGAATGATGAAAAACTGTTTTTT.

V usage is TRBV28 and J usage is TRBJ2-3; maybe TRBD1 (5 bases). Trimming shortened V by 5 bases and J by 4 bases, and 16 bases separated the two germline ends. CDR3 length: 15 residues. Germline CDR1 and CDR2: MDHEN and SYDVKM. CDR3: CASSIRGHSPDTQYF. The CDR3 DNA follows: TGTGCCAGCAGTATTAGGGGCCATAGCCCAGATACGCAGTATTTT.

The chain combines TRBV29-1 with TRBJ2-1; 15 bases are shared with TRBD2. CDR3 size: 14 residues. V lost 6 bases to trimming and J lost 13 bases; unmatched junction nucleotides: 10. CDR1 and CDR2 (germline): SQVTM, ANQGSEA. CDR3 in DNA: TGCAGCGTGGCCGGGACTAGCGGGAGGCTGGGCCAGTTCTTC. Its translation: CSVAGTSGRLGQFF.

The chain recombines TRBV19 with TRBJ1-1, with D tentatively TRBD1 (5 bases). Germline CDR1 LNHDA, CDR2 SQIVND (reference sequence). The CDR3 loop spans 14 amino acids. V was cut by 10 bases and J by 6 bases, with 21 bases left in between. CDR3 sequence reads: CATLRTTQGAEAFF. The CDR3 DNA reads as TGTGCCACCCTAAGGACCACCCAAGGGGCTGAAGCTTTCTTT.

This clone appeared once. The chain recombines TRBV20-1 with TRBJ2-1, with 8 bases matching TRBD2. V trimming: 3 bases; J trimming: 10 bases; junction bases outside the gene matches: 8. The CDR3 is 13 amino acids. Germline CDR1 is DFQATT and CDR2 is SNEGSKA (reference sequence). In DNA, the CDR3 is TGCAGTGCTAGTGATAGCGGGATCGAGGAGCAGTTCTTC. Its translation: CSASDSGIEEQFF.

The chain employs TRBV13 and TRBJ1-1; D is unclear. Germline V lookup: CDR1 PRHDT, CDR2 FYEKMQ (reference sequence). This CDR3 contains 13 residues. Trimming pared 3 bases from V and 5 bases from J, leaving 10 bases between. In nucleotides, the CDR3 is TGTGCCAGCAGCTTTCTCCCTCCTACTGAAGCTTTCTTT. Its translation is CASSFLPPTEAFF. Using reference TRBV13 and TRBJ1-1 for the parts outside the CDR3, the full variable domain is AAGVIQSPRHLIKEKRETATLKCYPIPRHDTVYWYQQGPGQDPQFLISFYEKMQSDKGSIPDRFSAQQFSDYHSELNMSSLELGDSALYFCASSFLPPTEAFFGQGTRLTVV.

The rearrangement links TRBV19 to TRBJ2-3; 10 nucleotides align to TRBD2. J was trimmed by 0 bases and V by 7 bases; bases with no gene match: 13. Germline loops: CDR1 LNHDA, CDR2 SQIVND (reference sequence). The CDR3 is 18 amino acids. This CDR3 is CASTALASGSGSTDTQYF. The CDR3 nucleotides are TGTGCCAGTACTGCCTTGGCTAGCGGGAGCGGGAGCACAGATACGCAGTATTTT.

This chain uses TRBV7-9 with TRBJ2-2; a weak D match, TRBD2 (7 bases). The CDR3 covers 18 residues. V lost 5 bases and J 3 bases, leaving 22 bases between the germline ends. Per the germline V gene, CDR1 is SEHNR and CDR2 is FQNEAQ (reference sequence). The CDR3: CASSQKYEGEGDTGELFF. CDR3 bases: TGTGCCAGCAGCCAGAAATATGAGGGGGAGGGCGACACCGGGGAGCTGTTTTTT.

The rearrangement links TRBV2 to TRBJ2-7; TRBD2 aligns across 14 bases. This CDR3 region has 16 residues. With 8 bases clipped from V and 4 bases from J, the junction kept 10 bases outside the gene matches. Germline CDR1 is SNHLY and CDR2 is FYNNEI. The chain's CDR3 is CASSSGTSGSAYEQYF. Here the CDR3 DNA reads TGTGCCAGCTCTTCCGGGACTAGCGGGAGTGCGTACGAGCAGTACTTC.